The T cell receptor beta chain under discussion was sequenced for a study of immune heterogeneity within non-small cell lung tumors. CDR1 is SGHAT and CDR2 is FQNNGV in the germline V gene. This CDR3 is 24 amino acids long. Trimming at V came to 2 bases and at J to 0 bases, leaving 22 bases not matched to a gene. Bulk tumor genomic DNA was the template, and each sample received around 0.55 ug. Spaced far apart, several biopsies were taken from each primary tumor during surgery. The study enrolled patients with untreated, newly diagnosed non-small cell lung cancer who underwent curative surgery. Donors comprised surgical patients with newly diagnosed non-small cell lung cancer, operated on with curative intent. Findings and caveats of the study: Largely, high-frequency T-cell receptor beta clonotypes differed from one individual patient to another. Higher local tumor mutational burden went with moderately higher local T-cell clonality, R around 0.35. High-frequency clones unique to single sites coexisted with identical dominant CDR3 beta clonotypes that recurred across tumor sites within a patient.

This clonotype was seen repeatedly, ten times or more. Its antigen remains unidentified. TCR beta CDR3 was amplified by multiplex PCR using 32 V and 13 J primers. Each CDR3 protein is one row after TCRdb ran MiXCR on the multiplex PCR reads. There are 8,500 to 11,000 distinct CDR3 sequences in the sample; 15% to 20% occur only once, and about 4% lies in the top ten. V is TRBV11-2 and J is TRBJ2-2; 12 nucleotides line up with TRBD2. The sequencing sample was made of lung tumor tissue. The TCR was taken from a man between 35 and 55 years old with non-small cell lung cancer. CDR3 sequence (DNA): TGTGCCAGCAGCTTACCCGAACTTAGGTTGGCACCTAGCGGGAGGGCCTCGAACACCGGGGAGCTGTTTTTT. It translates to CASSLPELRLAPSGRASNTGELFF.